What follows are 8 T cell receptor beta chains derived from one specimen sequenced in a study of blood T cells in healthy people across ages. The second PCR ran roughly 6 to 12 cycles with a sample-barcoded 5' primer and J-beta primers. TCRdb itself ran the 5' RACE reads through MiXCR, one entry per CDR3 protein. The sample carries 1.5 million to 2 million distinct CDR3 sequences, about 49% recorded once. Sequenced: blood. Every receptor here comes from a woman aged 40-49 years in good health.

V usage is TRBV5-1 and J usage is TRBJ1-2, with 7 bases lining up with TRBD1. The CDR3 contains 15 residues. The trim removed 0 bases at V and 3 bases at J, leaving 5 bases unmatched. CDR1 and CDR2 (germline): SGHRS, YFSETQ. In DNA, the CDR3 is TGCGCCAGCAGCTTGGATAGAGGGGGCGACTATGGCTACACCTTC. Translation: CASSLDRGGDYGYTF.

This sequence joins TRBV20-1 and TRBJ2-6; TRBD2 might be the D (5 bases). V lost 0 bases and J lost 2, with 11 bases in between. CDR3 length: 16 amino acids. The germline CDR1 and CDR2 sequences are DFQATT and SNEGSKA (reference sequence). CDR3 in amino acids: CSARDRRETGANVLTF. The CDR3 DNA is TGCAGTGCTAGAGATCGACGGGAAACTGGGGCCAACGTCCTGACTTTC.

J is TRBJ2-5 and V is TRBV4-2; 10 bases align to TRBD2. The germline V gene encodes CDR1 LGHNA and CDR2 YNFKEQ. There are 16 residues in the CDR3. The V segment lost 3 bases and the J segment 11 bases; nucleotides outside the gene matches: 15. The DNA for the CDR3 is TGTGCCAGCAGCCATGCTCTAGCGGGAGTTGCTAATGAGCAGTACTTC. Protein product: CASSHALAGVANEQYF.

V usage is TRBV20-1 and J usage is TRBJ2-5, with D possibly TRBD1 on 6 matching bases. Judging by the DNA end, TRBJ2-7 fits better; the J call may be wrong. CDR1 and CDR2 (germline): DFQATT, SNEGSKA (reference sequence). CDR3 length: 12 residues. The CDR3 spells CSAMIGTREQYF. Here the CDR3 DNA reads TGCAGTGCTATGATCGGGACACGCGAGCAGTACTTC.

The J gene is TRBJ2-7, the V gene TRBV28, with TRBD2 matching over 10 bases. The V and J ends lost 2 bases and 9 bases, in that order; junction bases with no gene match: 10. Germline V gene data show CDR1 as MDHEN and CDR2 as SYDVKM. CDR3 length: 15 residues. CDR3 region: CASSLRSSGGALQYF. The CDR3 nucleotides are TGTGCCAGCAGTTTAAGGTCCAGCGGGGGGGCCCTGCAGTACTTC.

This chain links TRBV28 with TRBJ2-5, with 11 bases identical to TRBD1. The CDR3 spans 15 residues. The trim removed 8 bases at V and 7 bases at J, leaving 12 bases unmatched. The germline V gene encodes CDR1 MDHEN and CDR2 SYDVKM. This CDR3 is CASAPGTGGKGTQYF. CDR3 nucleotides: TGTGCCAGCGCCCCGGGGACAGGGGGAAAGGGGACCCAGTACTTC. The full variable domain, in which reference TRBV28 and TRBJ2-5 provide the parts outside the CDR3, is DVKVTQSSRYLVKRTGEKVFLECVQDMDHENMFWYRQDPGLGLRLIYFSYDVKMKEKGDIPEGYSVSREKKERFSLILESASTNQTSMYLCASAPGTGGKGTQYFGPGTRLLVL.

The J gene is TRBJ1-2, the V gene TRBV3-1; D ambiguous. The V end lost 1 base, the J end lost 7 bases, and 19 bases lay between the germline ends. Germline values: CDR1 LGHDT, CDR2 YNNKEL (reference sequence). The CDR3 loop spans 16 amino acids. CDR3 in amino acids: CASSQASRSMTGGYTF. CDR3 DNA: TGTGCCAGCAGCCAAGCTTCCCGGTCGATGACGGGTGGCTACACCTTC.

The chain is built from TRBV4-3 and TRBJ2-5; 10 bases are a match to TRBD2. This CDR3 is built from 17 residues. V shed 1 base and J 2 bases; nucleotides not matched to a gene: 7. Germline CDR1 reads LGHNA; CDR2 reads YSLEER. CDR3 nucleotides: TGCGCCAGCAGCCAAGTCGGCAGCGGGAGGGCACAAGAGACCCAGTACTTC. Its translation is CASSQVGSGRAQETQYF.